The 10 T cell receptor beta chains listed next were all sequenced from one sample in a study of immune evolution from preneoplasia to lung adenocarcinoma. Here immunoSEQ multiplex PCR was the method, and the copy in TCRdb shows in-frame clones only, minus some. The table lists about 14,000 clones, 81% of them singletons, with about 2.7% in the top ten. Sequencing used FFPE minimally invasive lung adenocarcinoma tissue. The receptor set was obtained from a person aged 60-79 years with lung adenocarcinoma.

The gene calls are TRBV29-1 and TRBJ1-1; D might be TRBD1 (5 bases). The CDR3 is 14 residues long. Between the trimmed V and J ends, which lost 5 bases and 4 bases, there was a span of 17 bases. Germline CDR1 and CDR2: SQVTM and ANQGSEA. CDR3 nucleotides: TGCAGCGTTTGGGGGTTGACGTCAGGCACTGAAGCTTTCTTT. Residues: CSVWGLTSGTEAFF.

This clone occurred a few times. J is TRBJ1-6 and V is TRBV6-5; D uncertain. With 0 bases removed from V and 5 bases from J, the gap between germline ends came to 11 bases. There are 16 residues in the CDR3. Germline CDR1 MNHEY, CDR2 SVGAGI. Here the CDR3 DNA reads TGTGCCAGCAGTTACTCGATGGCAGGAAATAATTCACCCCTCCACTTT. It codes for CASSYSMAGNNSPLHF.

The chain uses TRBV11-2 and TRBJ2-5; tentative D call: TRBD2 (6 bases). Per germline, CDR1 SGHAT and CDR2 FQNNGV. The CDR3 runs 15 residues. V shed 5 bases and J shed 5 bases, with 18 bases lying between them. The CDR3 DNA follows: TGTGCCAGCAGCCCGCGTGGTGGGACTGGCGAGACCCAGTACTTC. Its protein is CASSPRGGTGETQYF.

V and J are TRBV6-5 and TRBJ1-4; tentative D call: TRBD1 (5 bases). The CDR3 has 13 amino acids. The V and J ends lost 2 bases and 10 bases respectively, with 11 bases between them. Germline V gives CDR1 MNHEY, CDR2 SVGAGI. The CDR3 nucleotides are TGTGCCAGCAGTTACACAACTCAGGGAAAACTGTTTTTT. The encoded protein is CASSYTTQGKLFF.

V usage is TRBV6-4 and J usage is TRBJ2-3; 8 bases agree with TRBD2. This CDR3 comprises 15 residues. J lost 2 bases, V lost 6 bases, and 7 bases had no gene match. Germline V CDR1 and CDR2: MRHNA, SNTAGT. CDR3 region: CASSHTSGTTDTQYF. Written as DNA, the CDR3 is TGTGCCAGCAGCCACACTAGCGGAACCACAGATACGCAGTATTTT.

The rearrangement links TRBV7-9 to TRBJ2-7, with D possibly TRBD1 on 5 matching bases. The germline V and J ends were trimmed by 7 bases and 3 bases, with 13 bases remaining between them. This CDR3 has 13 amino acids. The germline V gene encodes CDR1 SEHNR and CDR2 FQNEAQ (reference sequence). The DNA of the CDR3 is TGTGCCAGCACGTGGGGCGAGCGCTACGAGCAGTACTTC. This sequence encodes CASTWGERYEQYF.

This clone was detected only once. The chain combines TRBV4-3 with TRBJ2-1; D is ambiguous. The CDR3 is made up of 13 amino acids. V was pared by 0 bases and J by 9 bases, with 9 bases between. Per germline, CDR1 LGHNA and CDR2 YSLEER. For the CDR3, the DNA is TGCGCCAGCAGCCAAGATCTCAGCCCTGAGCAGTTCTTC. It translates to CASSQDLSPEQFF.

This clone was seen once. The V and J genes are TRBV15 and TRBJ2-1, with 7 nucleotides matching TRBD2. The germline CDR1 and CDR2 sequences are LNHNV and YYDKDF (reference sequence). J lost 0 bases, V lost 0 bases, and 8 bases had no gene match. CDR3 length equals 18 residues. The DNA of the CDR3 is TGTGCCACCAGCAGAGATCTAGCGGACAAAGGCTCCTACAATGAGCAGTTCTTC. Its protein is CATSRDLADKGSYNEQFF. The complete variable domain, with remaining parts taken from reference TRBV15 and TRBJ2-1, reads DAMVIQNPRYQVTQFGKPVTLSCSQTLNHNVMYWYQQKSSQAPKLLFHYYDKDFNNEADTPDNFQSRRPNTSFCFLDIRSPGLGDTAMYLCATSRDLADKGSYNEQFFGPGTRLTVL.

The chain recombines TRBV7-2 with TRBJ1-1; D not certain. CDR1 and CDR2 from the germline V gene are SGHTA and FQGNSA. CDR3 length: 14 amino acids. V shed 1 base and J shed 1 base, with 7 bases lying between them. CDR3 bases: TGTGCCAGCAGCTTAGTGGGGAAGAACACTGAAGCTTTCTTT. It encodes CASSLVGKNTEAFF.

The gene calls are TRBV2 and TRBJ2-3, with D perhaps given as TRBD1 or TRBD2 (5 bases each). CDR3 length equals 14 residues. The germline V gene has CDR1 SNHLY and CDR2 FYNNEI. Trimming took 7 bases from V and 4 from J, leaving 15 bases between them. The CDR3 DNA reads TGTGCCAGCACGGGACCCTTTGCCTCAGATACGCAGTATTTT. Residues: CASTGPFASDTQYF.